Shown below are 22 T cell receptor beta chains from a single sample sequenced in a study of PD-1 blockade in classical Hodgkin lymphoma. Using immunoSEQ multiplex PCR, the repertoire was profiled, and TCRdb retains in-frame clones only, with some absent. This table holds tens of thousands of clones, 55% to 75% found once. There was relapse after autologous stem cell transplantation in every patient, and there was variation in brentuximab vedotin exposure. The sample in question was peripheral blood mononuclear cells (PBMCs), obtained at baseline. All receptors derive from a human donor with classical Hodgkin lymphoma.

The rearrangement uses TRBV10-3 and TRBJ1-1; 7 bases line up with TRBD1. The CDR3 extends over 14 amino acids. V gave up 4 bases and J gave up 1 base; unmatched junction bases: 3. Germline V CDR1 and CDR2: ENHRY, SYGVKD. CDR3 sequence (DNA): TGTGCCATCAGTGTCAGGACAGGGAACACTGAAGCTTTCTTT. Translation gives CAISVRTGNTEAFF.

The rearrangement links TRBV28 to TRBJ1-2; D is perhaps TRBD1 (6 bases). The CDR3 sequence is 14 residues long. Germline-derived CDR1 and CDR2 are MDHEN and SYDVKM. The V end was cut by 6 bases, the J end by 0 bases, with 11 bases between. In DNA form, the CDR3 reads TGTGCCAGCAGGCGGGACAATACTAACTATGGCTACACCTTC. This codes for CASRRDNTNYGYTF.

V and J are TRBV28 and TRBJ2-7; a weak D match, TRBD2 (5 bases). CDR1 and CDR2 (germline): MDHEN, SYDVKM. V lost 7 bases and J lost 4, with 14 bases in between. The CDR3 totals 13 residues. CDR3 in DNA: TGTGCCAGCATCCTAAGCGGATCATACGAGCAGTACTTC. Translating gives CASILSGSYEQYF.

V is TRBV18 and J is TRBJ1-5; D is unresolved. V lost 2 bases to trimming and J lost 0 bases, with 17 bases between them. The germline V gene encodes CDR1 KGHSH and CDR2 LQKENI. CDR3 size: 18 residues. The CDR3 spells CASSPGVGQSYSNQPQHF. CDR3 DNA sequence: TGTGCCAGCTCACCAGGAGTCGGGCAGAGTTATAGCAATCAGCCCCAGCATTTT.

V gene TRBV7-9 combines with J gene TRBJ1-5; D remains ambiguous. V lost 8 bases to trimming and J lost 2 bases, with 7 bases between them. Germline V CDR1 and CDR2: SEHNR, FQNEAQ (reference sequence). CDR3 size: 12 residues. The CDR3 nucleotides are TGTGCCAGCGGGCCCGGCAATCAGCCCCAGCATTTT. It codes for CASGPGNQPQHF.

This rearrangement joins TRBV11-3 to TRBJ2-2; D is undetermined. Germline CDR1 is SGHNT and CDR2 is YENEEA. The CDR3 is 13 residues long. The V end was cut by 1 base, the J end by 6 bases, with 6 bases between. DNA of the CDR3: TGTGCCAGCAGCTTAGTTGGGGCCGGGGAGCTGTTTTTT. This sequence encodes CASSLVGAGELFF.

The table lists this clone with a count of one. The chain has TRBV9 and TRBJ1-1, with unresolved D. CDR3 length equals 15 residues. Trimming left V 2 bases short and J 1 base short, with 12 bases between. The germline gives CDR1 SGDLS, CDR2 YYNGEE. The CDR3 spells CASSVTWTKNTEAFF. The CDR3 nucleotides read TGTGCCAGCAGCGTCACGTGGACTAAGAACACTGAAGCTTTCTTT.

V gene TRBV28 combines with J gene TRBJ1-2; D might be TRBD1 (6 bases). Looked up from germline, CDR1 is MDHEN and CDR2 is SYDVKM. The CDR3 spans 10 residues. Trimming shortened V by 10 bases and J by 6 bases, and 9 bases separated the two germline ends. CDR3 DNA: TGTGCCATCCACAGGGATGGCTACACCTTC. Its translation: CAIHRDGYTF.

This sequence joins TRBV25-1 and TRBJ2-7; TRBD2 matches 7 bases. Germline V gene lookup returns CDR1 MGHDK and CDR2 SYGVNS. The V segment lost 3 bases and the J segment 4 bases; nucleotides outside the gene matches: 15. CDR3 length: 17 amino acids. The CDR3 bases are TGTGCCAGCAGTGATCAAGCCTTAGCGGGCCCGGGTTACGAGCAGTACTTC. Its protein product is CASSDQALAGPGYEQYF.

Written as DNA, the CDR3 is TGTGCCAGCAGCTTAACACCCGACGTCAGGGGGGGCATTACTGAAGCTTTCTTT. Translating it yields CASSLTPDVRGGITEAFF. This chain connects TRBV7-6 to TRBJ1-1; 7 nucleotides align to TRBD1. V gave up 2 bases and J gave up 5 bases; unmatched junction bases: 17. Per germline, CDR1 SGHVS and CDR2 FNYEAQ. The CDR3 is 18 amino acids.

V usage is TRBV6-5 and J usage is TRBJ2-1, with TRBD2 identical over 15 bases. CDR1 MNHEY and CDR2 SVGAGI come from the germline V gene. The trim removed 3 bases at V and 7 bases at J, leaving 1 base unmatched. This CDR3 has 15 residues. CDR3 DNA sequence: TGTGCCAGCAGTTATGGGACTAGCGGGGGGAATGAGCAGTTCTTC. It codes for CASSYGTSGGNEQFF.

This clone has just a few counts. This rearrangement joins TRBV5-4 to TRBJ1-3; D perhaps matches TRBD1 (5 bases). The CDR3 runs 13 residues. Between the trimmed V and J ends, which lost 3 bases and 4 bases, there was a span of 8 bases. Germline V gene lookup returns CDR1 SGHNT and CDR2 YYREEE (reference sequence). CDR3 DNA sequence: TGTGCCAGCAGCTCAGGGAACGGAAACACCATATATTTT. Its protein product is CASSSGNGNTIYF.

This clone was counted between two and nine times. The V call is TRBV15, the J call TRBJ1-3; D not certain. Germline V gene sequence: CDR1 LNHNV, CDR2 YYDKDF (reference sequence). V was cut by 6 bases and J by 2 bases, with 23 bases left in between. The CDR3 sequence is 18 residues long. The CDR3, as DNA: TGTGCCACCAGAAAGAGCGGTGGCAGTTTAAGTCCTGGAAACACCATATATTTT. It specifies CATRKSGGSLSPGNTIYF.

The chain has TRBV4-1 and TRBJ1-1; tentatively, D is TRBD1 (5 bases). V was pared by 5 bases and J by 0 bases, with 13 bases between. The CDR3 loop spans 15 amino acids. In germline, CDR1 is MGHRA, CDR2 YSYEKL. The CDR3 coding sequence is TGCGCCAGCAGCTATCATGGGGGAATGAACACTGAAGCTTTCTTT. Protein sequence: CASSYHGGMNTEAFF.

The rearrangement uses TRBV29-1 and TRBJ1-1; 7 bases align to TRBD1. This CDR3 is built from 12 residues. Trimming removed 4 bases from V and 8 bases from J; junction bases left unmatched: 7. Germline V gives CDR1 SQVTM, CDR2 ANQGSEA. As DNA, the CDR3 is TGCAGCGTTGGGGGGACAGCGAAAGAAGCTTTCTTT. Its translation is CSVGGTAKEAFF.

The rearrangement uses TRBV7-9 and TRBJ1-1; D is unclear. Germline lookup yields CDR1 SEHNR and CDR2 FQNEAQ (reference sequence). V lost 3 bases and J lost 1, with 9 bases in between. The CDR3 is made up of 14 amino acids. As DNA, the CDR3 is TGTGCCAGCAGCTTCATAGGGTCGAACACTGAAGCTTTCTTT. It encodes CASSFIGSNTEAFF.

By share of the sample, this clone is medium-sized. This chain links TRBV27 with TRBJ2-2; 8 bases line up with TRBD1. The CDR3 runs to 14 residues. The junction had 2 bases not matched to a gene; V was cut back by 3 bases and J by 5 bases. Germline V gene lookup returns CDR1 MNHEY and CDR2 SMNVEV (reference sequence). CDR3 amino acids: CASSLGQVTGELFF. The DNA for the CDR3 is TGTGCCAGCAGTTTGGGACAGGTGACCGGGGAGCTGTTTTTT.

The CDR3 nucleotides are TGCGCCAGCAGCGGACCGACAGGAGCCTACGAGCAGTACTTC. This translates into CASSGPTGAYEQYF. The rearrangement links TRBV4-1 to TRBJ2-7; D perhaps matches TRBD1 (6 bases). The V end was cut by 5 bases, the J end by 2 bases, with 13 bases between. The CDR3 is 14 residues long. Germline V lookup: CDR1 MGHRA, CDR2 YSYEKL.

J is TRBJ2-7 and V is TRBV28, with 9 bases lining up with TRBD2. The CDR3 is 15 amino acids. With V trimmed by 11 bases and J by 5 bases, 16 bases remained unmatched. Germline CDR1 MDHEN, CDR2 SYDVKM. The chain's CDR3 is CASSGAREGLDEQYF. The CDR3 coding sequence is TGTGCCTCCAGCGGGGCGCGGGAGGGCCTCGACGAGCAGTACTTC.

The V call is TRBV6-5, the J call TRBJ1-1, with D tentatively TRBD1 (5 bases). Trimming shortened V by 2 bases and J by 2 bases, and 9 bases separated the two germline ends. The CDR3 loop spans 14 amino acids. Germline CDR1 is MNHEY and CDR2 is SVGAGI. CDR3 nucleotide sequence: TGTGCCAGCAGTTACGCAGGGAGAAACACTGAAGCTTTCTTT. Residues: CASSYAGRNTEAFF.

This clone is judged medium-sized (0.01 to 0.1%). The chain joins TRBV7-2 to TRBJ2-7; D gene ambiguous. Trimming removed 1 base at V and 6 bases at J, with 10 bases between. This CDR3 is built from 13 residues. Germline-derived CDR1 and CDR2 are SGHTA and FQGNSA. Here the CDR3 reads CASSLGGPGEQYF. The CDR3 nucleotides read TGTGCCAGCAGCTTAGGGGGTCCAGGCGAGCAGTACTTC. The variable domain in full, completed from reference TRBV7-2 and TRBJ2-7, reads GAGVSQSPSNKVTEKGKDVELRCDPISGHTALYWYRQSLGQGLEFLIYFQGNSAPDKSGLPSDRFSAERTGGSVSTLTIQRTQQEDSAVYLCASSLGGPGEQYFGPGTRLTVT.

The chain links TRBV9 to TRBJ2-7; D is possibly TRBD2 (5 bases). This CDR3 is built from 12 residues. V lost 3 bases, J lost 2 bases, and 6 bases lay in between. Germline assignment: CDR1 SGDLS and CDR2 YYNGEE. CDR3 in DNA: TGTGCCAGCAGCGGGGAGACCTACGAGCAGTACTTC. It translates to CASSGETYEQYF.